The 14 T cell receptor beta chains presented below share a single source sample, sequenced in a study of T cell repertoires in cytomegalovirus infection. TCRdb used MiXCR to reprocess the reads, holding one entry per CDR3 protein. The sample carries some 350,000 distinct CDR3 sequences, about a sixth recorded once. Source material: PBMCs. These receptors were obtained from a human donor in good health (CMV status not recorded). Some clones in this sample may be carry-over from other donors' samples.

This clonotype was observed many times. The genes are TRBV12-3 or TRBV12-4 and TRBJ1-3; D gene unclear. The CDR3 spans 12 residues. V shed 7 bases and J shed 2 bases, with 6 bases lying between them. CDR3: CASNQPGNTIYF. In DNA, the CDR3 is TGTGCCAGCAACCAGCCTGGAAACACCATATATTTT.

The rearrangement uses TRBV2 and TRBJ1-5; 10 bases align to TRBD1. The germline V gene has CDR1 SNHLY and CDR2 FYNNEI. CDR3 length: 14 amino acids. J gave up 5 bases and V 8 bases, and 6 bases lay outside the gene matches. The CDR3 DNA is TGTGCCAGCCGGGACAGGGGCATGGATCAGCCCCAGCATTTT. As protein: CASRDRGMDQPQHF.

The table lists this clonotype with a few counts. V and J are TRBV7-9 and TRBJ2-4; TRBD1 might be the D (5 bases). The germline V gene encodes CDR1 SEHNR and CDR2 FQNEAQ (reference sequence). The CDR3 consists of 12 residues. V lost 2 bases and J 8 bases, leaving 7 bases between the germline ends. The CDR3, as DNA: TGTGCCAGCAGCTTATCCAGGGACATTCAGTACTTC. Translation gives CASSLSRDIQYF.

This clonotype was observed many times. The J gene is TRBJ2-1, the V gene TRBV7-2, with TRBD2 as a possible D gene (5 bases). This CDR3 is 16 amino acids long. Trimming removed 6 bases from V and 3 bases from J, with 18 bases in between. Germline values: CDR1 SGHTA, CDR2 FQGNSA. CDR3 coding DNA: TGTGCCAGCAGTATCCGTGTGCTAGCCCACTACAATGAGCAGTTCTTC. As protein: CASSIRVLAHYNEQFF.

This clonotype has more than one count but fewer than ten. The rearrangement joins TRBV7-9 to TRBJ1-5; tentatively, D is TRBD1 (5 bases). This CDR3 has 15 amino acids. Per the germline V gene, CDR1 is SEHNR and CDR2 is FQNEAQ (reference sequence). V was pared by 5 bases and J by 5 bases, with 16 bases between. In DNA form, the CDR3 reads TGTGCCAGCAGCAGGATTGGGGGAGTCGATCAGCCCCAGCATTTT. This encodes CASSRIGGVDQPQHF.

This clonotype appeared many times. V usage is TRBV7-2 and J usage is TRBJ1-5; possible D gene TRBD1, 5 bases. Germline-derived CDR1 and CDR2 are SGHTA and FQGNSA. V was clipped by 1 base and J by 0 bases, with 10 bases between them. The CDR3 covers 16 residues. The DNA of the CDR3 is TGTGCCAGCAGCTTAGTGGGGGGGTATAGCAATCAGCCCCAGCATTTT. Its protein is CASSLVGGYSNQPQHF.

At least ten counts were recorded for this clonotype. The V and J genes are TRBV7-2 and TRBJ2-3, with no clear D. This CDR3 is 15 amino acids long. V was trimmed by 1 base and J by 2 bases, leaving 10 bases between them. Per the germline V gene, CDR1 is SGHTA and CDR2 is FQGNSA. The CDR3 is CASSLVLGITDTQYF. CDR3 DNA sequence: TGTGCCAGCAGCTTAGTCTTAGGGATCACAGATACGCAGTATTTT.

The rearrangement uses TRBV19 and TRBJ2-6, with 7 bases that match TRBD1. The germline V gene encodes CDR1 LNHDA and CDR2 SQIVND (reference sequence). Losses at the gene ends were 0 bases for V and 0 bases for J; bases not matched to a gene: 5. This CDR3 spans 18 amino acids. CDR3 sequence reads: CASSIDGQVISGANVLTF. Here the CDR3 DNA reads TGTGCCAGTAGTATAGACGGACAGGTTATCTCTGGGGCCAACGTCCTGACTTTC.

The chain links TRBV9 to TRBJ2-1, with 9 bases identical to TRBD2. This CDR3 has 16 amino acids. CDR1 SGDLS and CDR2 YYNGEE come from the germline V gene. Germline trimming cut 3 bases from V and 6 bases from J; bases unmatched to any gene: 10. CDR3 protein: CASSAAGTSSPNEQFF. As DNA, the CDR3 is TGTGCCAGCAGCGCCGCCGGGACTAGCTCCCCCAATGAGCAGTTCTTC.

This clonotype was seen more than once but under ten times. The chain has TRBV5-4 and TRBJ1-3, with unresolved D. V was trimmed by 3 bases and J by 2 bases, leaving 12 bases between them. Looked up from germline, CDR1 is SGHNT and CDR2 is YYREEE (reference sequence). CDR3 length: 15 amino acids. CDR3 in amino acids: CASSSTTDAGNTIYF. The CDR3 region has the DNA TGTGCCAGCAGCTCAACTACCGACGCTGGAAACACCATATATTTT.

This clonotype was detected ten times or more. This sequence joins TRBV7-9 and TRBJ1-2, with D tentatively TRBD1 (5 bases). The V end was cut by 4 bases, the J end by 4 bases, with 10 bases between. Germline assignment: CDR1 SEHNR and CDR2 FQNEAQ (reference sequence). The CDR3 contains 13 residues. The DNA for the CDR3 is TGTGCCAGCAGCTACGGGACCAGCTATGGCTACACCTTC. Translating it yields CASSYGTSYGYTF.

This clonotype was observed at least ten times. The V gene is TRBV28, the J gene TRBJ2-1, with 8 bases aligning to TRBD1. This CDR3 spans 14 amino acids. Germline assignment: CDR1 MDHEN and CDR2 SYDVKM. The V and J ends lost 10 bases and 2 bases, in that order; junction bases with no gene match: 7. The CDR3 region is CATGQGEPYNEQFF. In nucleotides, the CDR3 is TGTGCCACCGGACAGGGTGAGCCCTACAATGAGCAGTTCTTC.

This clonotype was counted between two and nine times. The chain couples TRBV4-1 to TRBJ1-4, with 8 bases aligning to TRBD1. J lost 5 bases, V lost 4 bases, and 12 bases had no gene match. CDR3 length equals 17 residues. Per the germline V gene, CDR1 is MGHRA and CDR2 is YSYEKL. The CDR3 sequence: CASSLQGGRDRNEKLFF. For the CDR3, the DNA is TGCGCCAGCAGCCTTCAGGGGGGCCGGGACAGGAATGAAAAACTGTTTTTT.

This clonotype turned up a few times. The gene calls are TRBV12-3 or TRBV12-4 and TRBJ2-1; D gene ambiguous. The CDR3 runs 13 residues. Trimming pared 2 bases from V and 8 bases from J, leaving 10 bases between. The CDR3 DNA reads TGTGCCAGCAGTTTAACGGGTTTCTATGAGCAGTTCTTC. Its protein product is CASSLTGFYEQFF.